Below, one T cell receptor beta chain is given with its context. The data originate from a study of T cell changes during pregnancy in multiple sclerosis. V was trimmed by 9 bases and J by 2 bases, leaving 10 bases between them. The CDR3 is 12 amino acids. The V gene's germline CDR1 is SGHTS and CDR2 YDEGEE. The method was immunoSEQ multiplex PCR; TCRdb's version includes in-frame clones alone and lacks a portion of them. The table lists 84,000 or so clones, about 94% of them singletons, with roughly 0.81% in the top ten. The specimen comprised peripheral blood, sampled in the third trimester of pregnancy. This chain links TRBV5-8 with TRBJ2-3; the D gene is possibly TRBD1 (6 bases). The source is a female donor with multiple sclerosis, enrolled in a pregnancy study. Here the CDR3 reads CATQGPTDTQYF. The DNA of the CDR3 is TGTGCCACACAGGGTCCCACAGATACGCAGTATTTT.